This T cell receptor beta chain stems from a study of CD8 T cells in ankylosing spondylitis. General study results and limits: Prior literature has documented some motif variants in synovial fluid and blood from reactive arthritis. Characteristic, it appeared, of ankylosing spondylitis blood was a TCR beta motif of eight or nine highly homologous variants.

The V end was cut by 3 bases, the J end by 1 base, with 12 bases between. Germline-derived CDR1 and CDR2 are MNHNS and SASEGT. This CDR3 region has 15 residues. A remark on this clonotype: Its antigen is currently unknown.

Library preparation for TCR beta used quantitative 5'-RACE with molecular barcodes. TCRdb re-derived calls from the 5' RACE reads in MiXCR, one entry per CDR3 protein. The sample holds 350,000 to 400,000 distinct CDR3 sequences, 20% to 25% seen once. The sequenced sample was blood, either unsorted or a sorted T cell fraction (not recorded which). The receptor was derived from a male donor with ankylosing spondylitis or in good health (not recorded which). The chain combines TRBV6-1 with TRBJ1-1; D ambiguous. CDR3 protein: CASSDGYIGNTEAFF. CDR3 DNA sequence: TGTGCCAGCAGTGATGGTTACATTGGGAACACTGAAGCTTTCTTT.